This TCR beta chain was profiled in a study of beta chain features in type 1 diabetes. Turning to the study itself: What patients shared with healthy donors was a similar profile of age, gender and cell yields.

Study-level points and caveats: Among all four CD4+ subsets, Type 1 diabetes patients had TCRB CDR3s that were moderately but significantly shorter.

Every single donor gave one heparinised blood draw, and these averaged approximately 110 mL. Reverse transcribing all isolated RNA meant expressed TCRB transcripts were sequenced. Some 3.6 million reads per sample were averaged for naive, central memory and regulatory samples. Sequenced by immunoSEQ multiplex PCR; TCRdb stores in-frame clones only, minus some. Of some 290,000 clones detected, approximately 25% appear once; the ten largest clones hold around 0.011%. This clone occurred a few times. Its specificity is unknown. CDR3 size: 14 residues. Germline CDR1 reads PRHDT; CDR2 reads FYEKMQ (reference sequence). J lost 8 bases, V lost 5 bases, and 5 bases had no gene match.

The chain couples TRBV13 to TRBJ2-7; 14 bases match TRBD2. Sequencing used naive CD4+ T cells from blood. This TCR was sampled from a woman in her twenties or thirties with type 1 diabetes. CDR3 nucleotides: TGTGCCAGCAGCCCGGGACTAGCGGGAGCAAAGCAGTACTTC. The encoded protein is CASSPGLAGAKQYF.